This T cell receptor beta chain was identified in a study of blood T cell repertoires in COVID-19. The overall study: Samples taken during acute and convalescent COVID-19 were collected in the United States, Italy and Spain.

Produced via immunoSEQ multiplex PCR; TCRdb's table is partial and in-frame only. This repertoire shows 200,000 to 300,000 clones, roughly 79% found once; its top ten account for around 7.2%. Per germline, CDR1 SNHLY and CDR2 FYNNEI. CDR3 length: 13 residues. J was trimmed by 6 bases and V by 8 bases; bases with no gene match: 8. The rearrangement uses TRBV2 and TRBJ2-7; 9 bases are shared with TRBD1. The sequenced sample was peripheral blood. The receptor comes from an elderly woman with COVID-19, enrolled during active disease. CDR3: CASGSRDRVEQYF. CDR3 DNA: TGTGCCAGCGGGAGCCGGGACAGGGTCGAGCAGTACTTC.